The rows below give T cell receptor beta chains drawn from one sample of a study of PD-1 blockade in mismatch repair-deficient tumors. Profiled with immunoSEQ multiplex PCR; TCRdb holds only in-frame clones, not every one. The sample yields some 100,000 clones, over 75% seen once. The source was peripheral blood, collected roughly 35 weeks after starting pembrolizumab. The receptors were sampled from an adult with mismatch repair-deficient cancer. Both conserved end residues are part of each CDR3. The D gene is left open where the match is weak. Where a row states a size, it is once, few, many or the class of an expanded clone; other rows omit it.

CDR3 DNA	CDR3 protein	D gene	V gene	clone size	J gene
TGTGCCAGCACCAATTCTGGAAACACCATATATTTT	CASTNSGNTIYF	NA	TRBV9	NA	TRBJ1-3
TGTGCCAGCAGCTTGGGACAGGGTCCGCATGGCTACACCTTC	CASSLGQGPHGYTF	TRBD1	TRBV5-4	NA	TRBJ1-2
TGTGCCAGCAGGAACAGGGCGGATATTGAAAAACTGTTTTTT	CASRNRADIEKLFF	NA	TRBV6-1	NA	TRBJ1-4
TGCGCCAGCAGCTCCCAGGGTTGGAATGAAAAACTGTTTTTT	CASSSQGWNEKLFF	NA	TRBV5-1	once	TRBJ1-4
TGTGCCAGCAGCCAATTTAGACAGGGCGAGCAGTACTTC	CASSQFRQGEQYF	TRBD1	TRBV14	once	TRBJ2-7
TGCAGCGTTGTAGTCTCTGGGGCCAACGTCCTGACTTTC	CSVVVSGANVLTF	NA	TRBV29-1	NA	TRBJ2-6
TGTGCCAGCAGCTGGGACAGGGGGCGGTTGGACACTGAAGCTTTCTTT	CASSWDRGRLDTEAFF	TRBD1	TRBV5-6	NA	TRBJ1-1
TGCAGCGTTGCGGTCAGGTTCGCAGATACGCAGTATTTT	CSVAVRFADTQYF	NA	TRBV29-1	NA	TRBJ2-3
TGTGCCAGCAGCTTAGTTGGCGGGAGAACCTCCTACGAGCAGTACTTC	CASSLVGGRTSYEQYF	TRBD2	TRBV7-2	NA	TRBJ2-7
TGTGCCAGCAGCCAAGAGAAGGGGGCGAGCAATCAGCCCCAGCATTTT	CASSQEKGASNQPQHF	TRBD1	TRBV4-2	NA	TRBJ1-5
TGTGCCAGCATCCAAGCGGGAGACCCCGGATACAATGAGCAGTTCTTC	CASIQAGDPGYNEQFF	TRBD2	TRBV5-6	NA	TRBJ2-1
TGTGCCAGCAGCCCCGACCCTAGGTCCTACAATGAGCAGTTCTTC	CASSPDPRSYNEQFF	NA	TRBV7-2	NA	TRBJ2-1
TGTGCCAGCAGCCCTGCGTTATGGGACAAAGATGAAAAACTGTTTTTT	CASSPALWDKDEKLFF	NA	TRBV7-9	NA	TRBJ1-4
TGTGCCAGCAGCGTAGCCAGGGGGCGCTTGGAGACCCAGTACTTC	CASSVARGRLETQYF	TRBD1	TRBV9	NA	TRBJ2-5
TGTGCCAGCAGCGAAGAAGGGACCAATACCTACGAGCAGTACTTC	CASSEEGTNTYEQYF	NA	TRBV9	once	TRBJ2-7
TGTGCCAGCAGCCCGGGTGGATTCTACGAGCAGTACTTC	CASSPGGFYEQYF	NA	TRBV6-5	NA	TRBJ2-7
TGTGCCATCAGTCCGACTTTAGGCTACGAGCAGTACTTC	CAISPTLGYEQYF	NA	TRBV10-3	NA	TRBJ2-7
TGTGCCAGCAGCTTAGAAGCACAGGGCCCCTACGAGCAGTACTTC	CASSLEAQGPYEQYF	NA	TRBV11-3	NA	TRBJ2-7
TGTGCCAGCAGTTTCCCCGGGGGTGAGCAGTTCTTC	CASSFPGGEQFF	NA	TRBV28	NA	TRBJ2-1